This TCR beta chain was captured by sequencing in a study of Ad26.COV2.S vaccination and SARS-CoV-2 variants. Study at large: Intramuscular Ad26.COV2.S doses were given once or twice, 56 days apart. Study outcomes and limitations: Non-spike TCR breadth did not differ much between vaccine and placebo recipients.

Generated by immunoSEQ multiplex PCR, the TCRdb table keeps only in-frame clones and is missing some. Of some 290,000 clones listed, around 81% are singletons. Turning to this clone: Its antigen is unidentified.

Treatment in this sample: around 19 received Ad26.COV2.S at low or high dose, single or two shots; roughly five received placebo; per-sample allocation not given. At day 63 after the first vaccine or placebo injection, samples were drawn. Donation was by an adult aged 18-55 years who was in Boston. The CDR3 consists of 13 residues. Germline V gene data show CDR1 as MDHEN and CDR2 as SYDVKM. V was clipped by 5 bases and J by 8 bases, with 15 bases between them. Sequencing was performed on peripheral blood, taken in a trial of Ad26.COV2.S vaccine versus placebo. The chain uses TRBV28 and TRBJ1-2; D not certain. This receptor was taken from a person between 18 and 60 years old who received the Ad26.COV2.S COVID-19 vaccine or a placebo. The CDR3 protein is CASSPPGVWGYTF. CDR3 bases: TGTGCCAGCAGTCCCCCCGGGGTTTGGGGCTACACCTTC.